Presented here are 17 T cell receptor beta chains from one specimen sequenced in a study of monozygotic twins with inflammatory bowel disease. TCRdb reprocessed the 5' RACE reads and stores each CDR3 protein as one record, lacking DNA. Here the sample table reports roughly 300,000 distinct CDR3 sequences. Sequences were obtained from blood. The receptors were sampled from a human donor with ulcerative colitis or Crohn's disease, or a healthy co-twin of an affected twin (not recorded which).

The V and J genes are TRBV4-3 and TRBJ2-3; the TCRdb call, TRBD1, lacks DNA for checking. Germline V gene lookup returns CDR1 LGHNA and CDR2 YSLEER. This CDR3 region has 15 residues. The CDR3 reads CASSPGDSRTDTQYF.

CDR3: CASSGWGAGYLQYF. The rearrangement joins TRBV7-2 to TRBJ2-5; TCRdb's assignment of TRBD1 cannot be checked, as there is no DNA. Germline V gene lookup returns CDR1 SGHTA and CDR2 FQGNSA. The CDR3 contains 14 residues.

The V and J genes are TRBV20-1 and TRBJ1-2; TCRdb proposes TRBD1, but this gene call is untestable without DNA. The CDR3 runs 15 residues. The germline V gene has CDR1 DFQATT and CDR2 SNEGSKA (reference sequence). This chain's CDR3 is CSASLGQGLDYGYTF.

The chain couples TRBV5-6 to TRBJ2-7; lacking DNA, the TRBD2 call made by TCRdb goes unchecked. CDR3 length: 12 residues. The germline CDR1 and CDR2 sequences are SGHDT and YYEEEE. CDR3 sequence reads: CASSLRLYEQYF.

The CDR3 here is CASSAGQGKAGANVLTF. The gene calls are TRBV12-3 or TRBV12-4 and TRBJ2-6; lacking DNA, the TRBD1 call made by TCRdb goes unchecked. This CDR3 comprises 17 residues.

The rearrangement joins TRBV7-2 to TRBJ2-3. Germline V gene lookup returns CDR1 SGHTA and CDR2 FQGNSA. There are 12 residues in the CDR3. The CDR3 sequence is CASSLSVDTQYF.

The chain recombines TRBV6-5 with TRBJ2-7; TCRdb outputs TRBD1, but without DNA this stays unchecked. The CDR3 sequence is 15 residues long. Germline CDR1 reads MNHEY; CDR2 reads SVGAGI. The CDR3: CASSYSRDRGYEQYF.

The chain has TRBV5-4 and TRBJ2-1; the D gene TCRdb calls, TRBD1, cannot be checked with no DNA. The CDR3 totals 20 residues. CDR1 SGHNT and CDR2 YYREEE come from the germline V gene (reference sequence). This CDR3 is CASSLAGLRGPGNSYNEQFF.

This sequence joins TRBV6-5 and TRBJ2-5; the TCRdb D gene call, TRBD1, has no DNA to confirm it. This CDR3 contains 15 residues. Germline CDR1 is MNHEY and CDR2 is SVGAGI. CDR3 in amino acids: CASSYLLEGWETQYF.

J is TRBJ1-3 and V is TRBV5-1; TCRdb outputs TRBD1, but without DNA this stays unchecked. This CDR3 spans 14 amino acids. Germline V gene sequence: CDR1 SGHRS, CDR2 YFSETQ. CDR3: CASSKDGTGNTIYF.

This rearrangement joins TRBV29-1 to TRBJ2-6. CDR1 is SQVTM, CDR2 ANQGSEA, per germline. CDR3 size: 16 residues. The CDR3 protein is CSVTIQVSSGANVLTF.

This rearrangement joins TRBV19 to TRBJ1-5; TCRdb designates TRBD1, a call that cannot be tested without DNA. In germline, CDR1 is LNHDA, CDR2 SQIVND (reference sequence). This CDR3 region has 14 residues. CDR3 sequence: CASSTGTPNQPQHF.

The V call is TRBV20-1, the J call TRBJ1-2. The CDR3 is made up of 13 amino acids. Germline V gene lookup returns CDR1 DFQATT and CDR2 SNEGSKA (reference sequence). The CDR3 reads CSARDRRVIGYTF.

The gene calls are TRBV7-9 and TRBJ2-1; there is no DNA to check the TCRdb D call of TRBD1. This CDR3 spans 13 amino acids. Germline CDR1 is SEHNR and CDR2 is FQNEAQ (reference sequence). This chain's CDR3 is CASSYGGGNEQFF.

The CDR3 sequence is CSGMGGAGTGELFF. The V and J genes are TRBV20-1 and TRBJ2-2; TCRdb reports TRBD1, a call that lacks DNA to check it against. This CDR3 has 14 residues. The germline CDR1 and CDR2 sequences are DFQATT and SNEGSKA (reference sequence).

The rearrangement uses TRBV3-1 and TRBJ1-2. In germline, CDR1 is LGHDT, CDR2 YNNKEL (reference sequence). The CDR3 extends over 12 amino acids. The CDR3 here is CASQGLTYGYTF.

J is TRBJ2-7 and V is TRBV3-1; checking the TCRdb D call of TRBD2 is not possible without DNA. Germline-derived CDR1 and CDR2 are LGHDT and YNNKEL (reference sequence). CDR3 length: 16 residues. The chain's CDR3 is CATSRAGGLRLQEQYF.